This T cell receptor (beta chain) was recovered during a study of cytomegalovirus exposure and HLA in healthy donors. PCR employed 60 Vbeta and 13 Jbeta primers. The protocol was immunoSEQ multiplex PCR, while the TCRdb copy is restricted to in-frame clones and leaves out a portion. The sample consists of fewer than 120,000 clones, 60% to 85% of them appearing once. The V gene's germline CDR1 is MNHEY and CDR2 SVGAGI. The CDR3 totals 14 residues. Germline trimming cut 2 bases from V and 5 bases from J; bases unmatched to any gene: 5. Material: PBMCs. This TCR derives from a woman aged 60-75 years in good health and CMV-seropositive. This chain links TRBV6-5 with TRBJ2-5; 7 positions match TRBD1. The CDR3 spells CASSYRGPWETQYF. Here the CDR3 DNA reads TGTGCCAGCAGTTACAGGGGGCCTTGGGAGACCCAGTACTTC.